This TCR beta chain was retrieved from a study of yellow fever vaccine responses in identical twins. Broader study findings: Reportedly, the T cell response mounted by twins to vaccine seemed partly convergent, partly personalized.

To note about this clonotype: The antigen is not known.

The CDR3 sequence is 14 residues long. The V gene's germline CDR1 is DFQATT and CDR2 SNEGSKA (reference sequence). V was shortened by 4 bases and J by 0 bases, with 9 bases between the two germline ends. TCRdb recomputed calls from the RT-PCR reads with MiXCR, one row per CDR3 protein. The repertoire consists of 20,000 or so distinct CDR3 sequences, with over 65% occurring once and the leading ten covering under 3%. This clonotype was obtained from a young woman who received the yellow fever vaccine. The rearrangement uses TRBV20-1 and TRBJ2-2; D possibly corresponds to TRBD1 (6 bases). Material: T cells from blood (PBMCs), unsorted or a sorted subset (not recorded which), obtained before or after yellow fever vaccination (not recorded which). The CDR3 sequence is CSANRDTNTGELFF. CDR3 coding DNA: TGCAGTGCTAACCGGGACACGAACACCGGGGAGCTGTTTTTT.